Included here is one T cell receptor beta chain sequence, with context. This sample stems from a study of blood T cell repertoires in COVID-19. Study as a whole: The United States, Italy and Spain were the sources of the acute and convalescent COVID-19 samples.

Assay: immunoSEQ multiplex PCR; the TCRdb copy retains only in-frame clones and omits some. The sample consists of around 50,000 clones, more than 75% of them appearing once. The source is a man between 45 and 60 years old with active COVID-19. The sequencing input was peripheral blood.

The CDR3 DNA sequence: TGTGCCAGCAACCTCGGGGGACCTATGAACACTGAAGCTTTCTTT. Translating it yields CASNLGGPMNTEAFF. V and J are TRBV5-4 and TRBJ1-1; D is perhaps TRBD1 (5 bases). The germline CDR1 and CDR2 sequences are SGHNT and YYREEE (reference sequence). The CDR3 is 15 residues long. The V end was cut by 6 bases, the J end by 0 bases, with 15 bases between.